A single sample is the source of the 4 T cell receptor beta chains below, sequenced in a study of blood T cell repertoires in COVID-19. The table came from immunoSEQ multiplex PCR; TCRdb's copy has only in-frame clones and leaves some out. The sample carries about 350,000 clones, approximately 89% recorded once. Sequencing used peripheral blood. The receptors originated from a woman aged 55 to 70 with COVID-19, enrolled during active disease.

The chain is built from TRBV7-3 and TRBJ1-1; D ambiguous. The CDR3 runs 15 residues. V was cut by 1 base and J by 0 bases, with 9 bases left in between. The germline V gene encodes CDR1 SGHTA and CDR2 FQGTGA. The CDR3 protein is CASSLKGGLNTEAFF. CDR3 coding DNA: TGTGCCAGCAGCTTAAAGGGAGGTCTGAACACTGAAGCTTTCTTT.

CDR3 DNA: TGTGCCAGCAGTCGTACCGGGGAGCTGTTTTTT. This encodes CASSRTGELFF. The chain has TRBV5-4 and TRBJ2-2, with D unresolved. This CDR3 spans 11 amino acids. V lost 5 bases and J 5 bases, leaving 4 bases between the germline ends. CDR1 is SGHNT and CDR2 is YYREEE in the germline V gene (reference sequence).

A note on this clone: This same CDR3 is encoded by further DNA sequences in the sample. V gene TRBV12-3 or TRBV12-4 combines with J gene TRBJ1-2; D gene ambiguous. This CDR3 spans 13 amino acids. V lost 2 bases and J 2 bases, leaving 6 bases between the germline ends. CDR3 DNA: TGTGCCAGCAGTTTAAGAGGCAACTATGGCTACACCTTC. Translation gives CASSLRGNYGYTF.

The chain is built from TRBV5-4 and TRBJ2-3; TRBD1 aligns across 11 bases. Germline V CDR1 and CDR2: SGHNT, YYREEE (reference sequence). The CDR3 has 17 residues. The ends lost 2 bases at V and 6 bases at J; junction bases unmatched: 11. CDR3 coding DNA: TGTGCCAGCAGCTTAGCCGGGACAGGGGGTTTCTTGGATACGCAGTATTTT. It codes for CASSLAGTGGFLDTQYF.